The 21 T cell receptor beta chains reported below all come from one sample, sequenced in a study of Ad26.COV2.S vaccination and SARS-CoV-2 variants. Measured with immunoSEQ multiplex PCR; TCRdb has only the in-frame clones, and not every one. Of approximately 300,000 clones in the sample, around 84% were seen once. Treatment described: roughly 20 received Ad26.COV2.S at low or high dose, single or two shots; five or six received placebo; per-sample allocation not given. Each sample was drawn 63 days after the first injection (of vaccine or placebo). This material consisted of peripheral blood, taken in a trial of Ad26.COV2.S vaccine versus placebo. These receptors all come from a person aged 18-60 years who received the Ad26.COV2.S COVID-19 vaccine or a placebo.

This chain connects TRBV3-1 (or the pseudogene TRBV3-2) to TRBJ1-5; D remains ambiguous. V was cut by 2 bases and J by 6 bases, with 11 bases left in between. Germline V CDR1 and CDR2: LGHDT, YNNKEL (reference sequence). This CDR3 contains 14 residues. The CDR3 nucleotides are TGTGCCAGCAGCCAAAGTAAAGGATTTCAGCCCCAGCATTTT. Protein product: CASSQSKGFQPQHF.

The gene calls are TRBV6-2 or TRBV6-3 and TRBJ2-1; 8 positions match TRBD2. Germline loops: CDR1 MNHEY, CDR2 SVGEGT. CDR3 size: 13 residues. Losses at the gene ends were 6 bases for V and 4 bases for J; bases not matched to a gene: 2. The CDR3 DNA reads as TGTGCCAGCAGCCGACTAGCGTACAATGAGCAGTTCTTC. Residues: CASSRLAYNEQFF.

This clone was seen only a few times. The chain couples TRBV4-1 to TRBJ1-3; D unclear. V was trimmed by 1 base and J by 0 bases, leaving 7 bases between them. Looked up from germline, CDR1 is MGHRA and CDR2 is YSYEKL. The CDR3 extends over 15 amino acids. The CDR3 sequence is CASSQVSSSGNTIYF. CDR3 sequence (DNA): TGCGCCAGCAGCCAAGTCTCGAGCTCTGGAAACACCATATATTTT.

The chain couples TRBV10-1 to TRBJ2-1; 16 bases are a match to TRBD2. Trimming cost V 3 bases and J 4 bases; bases outside gene matches: 6. CDR3 length: 18 residues. CDR1 and CDR2 from the germline V gene are WNHNN and SYGVQD (reference sequence). The chain's CDR3 is CASSDGTSGGAPYNEQFF. The DNA of the CDR3 is TGCGCCAGCAGTGACGGGACTAGCGGGGGGGCCCCTTACAATGAGCAGTTCTTC.

The V gene is TRBV21-1, the J gene TRBJ2-3; the table's D gene call, TRBD2, was not cross checked with the DNA. TRBV21-1 constitutes a pseudogene. The length of the CDR3 is 17 residues. The CDR3 DNA follows: TGTGCCAGCAGCAAAGATGGGACTAGCGGACGCACAGATACGCAGTATTTT. Protein sequence: CASSKDGTSGRTDTQYF.

The rearrangement joins TRBV6-5 to TRBJ2-7, with TRBD2 identical over 13 bases. V shed 6 bases and J 2 bases; nucleotides not matched to a gene: 4. Per the germline V gene, CDR1 is MNHEY and CDR2 is SVGAGI. This CDR3 has 15 amino acids. The CDR3 spells CASSRTSGGTYEQYF. The CDR3 nucleotides are TGTGCCAGCAGCCGGACTAGCGGGGGTACCTACGAGCAGTACTTC.

This chain joins TRBV12-5 and TRBJ1-1; D gene uncertain. This CDR3 comprises 14 residues. The V end was cut by 1 base, the J end by 6 bases, with 12 bases between. The V gene's germline CDR1 is LGHNT and CDR2 FRNRAP. The CDR3 nucleotides are TGTGCTAGTGGTTTGGAATCGGGCATGGCTGAAGCTTTCTTT. This sequence encodes CASGLESGMAEAFF.

The chain couples TRBV6-5 to TRBJ2-7, with D perhaps TRBD2 (6 bases). Trimming left V 5 bases short and J 4 bases short, with 12 bases between. Germline CDR1 is MNHEY and CDR2 is SVGAGI. The CDR3 runs 13 residues. The CDR3 DNA is TGTGCCAGCAGTCGACTAGTACTGTACGAGCAGTACTTC. Translated: CASSRLVLYEQYF.

The chain combines TRBV11-1 with TRBJ2-2; D is undetermined. Germline V CDR1 and CDR2: SGHAT, FQDESV (reference sequence). Trimming cost V 0 bases and J 1 base, with 6 bases left between them. This CDR3 comprises 15 residues. In DNA, the CDR3 is TGTGCCAGCAGCTTAGCTATCGGGAACACCGGGGAGCTGTTTTTT. It is translated as CASSLAIGNTGELFF.

The J gene is TRBJ2-1, the V gene TRBV11-3; TRBD1 aligns across 9 bases. Germline CDR1 SGHNT, CDR2 YENEEA. This CDR3 has 16 residues. V dropped 1 base and J dropped 3; count of bases not matched to a gene: 4. CDR3 coding DNA: TGTGCCAGCAGCTTAGGGGGGGGACAGGGCTACAATGAGCAGTTCTTC. Translating it yields CASSLGGGQGYNEQFF.

The genes are TRBV5-4 and TRBJ2-6; D is unresolved. V shed 2 bases and J shed 1 base, with 7 bases lying between them. Germline-derived CDR1 and CDR2 are SGHNT and YYREEE (reference sequence). The CDR3 runs 15 residues. CDR3 residues: CASSLSISGANVLTF. CDR3 DNA sequence: TGTGCCAGCAGCTTATCGATTTCTGGGGCCAACGTCCTGACTTTC.

This chain links TRBV6-2 or TRBV6-3 with TRBJ2-1; no definite D call. In germline, CDR1 is MNHEY, CDR2 SVGEGT. The germline V and J ends were trimmed by 4 bases and 9 bases, with 16 bases remaining between them. The length of the CDR3 is 14 residues. The CDR3: CASSFLVSGGEQFF. CDR3 sequence (DNA): TGTGCCAGCAGTTTTTTAGTTTCGGGTGGTGAGCAGTTCTTC.

The chain is built from TRBV11-1 and TRBJ2-5; either TRBD1 or TRBD2 may supply D (5 bases each). Germline loops: CDR1 SGHAT, CDR2 FQDESV (reference sequence). V was shortened by 1 base and J by 4 bases, with 13 bases between the two germline ends. This CDR3 comprises 15 residues. The CDR3 sequence is CASSLGGAGSETQYF. Written as DNA, the CDR3 is TGTGCCAGCAGCTTAGGAGGGGCAGGGTCAGAGACCCAGTACTTC.

CDR3 sequence (DNA): TGTGCCAGCAGCCAACGGACCCCAGGGGGGGAGGGTGGCTACACCTTC. Protein sequence: CASSQRTPGGEGGYTF. The rearrangement joins TRBV3-1 (or the pseudogene TRBV3-2) to TRBJ1-2, with 7 bases identical to TRBD1. The CDR3 loop spans 16 amino acids. The germline gives CDR1 LGHDT, CDR2 YNNKEL (reference sequence). Losses at the gene ends were 2 bases for V and 7 bases for J; bases not matched to a gene: 13.

Details on this clone: At one of its ends the junction is not consistent with the germline gene, which may arise from a read error. The rearrangement joins TRBV7-2 to TRBJ1-5; 7 bases are a match to TRBD1. This CDR3 is 15 amino acids long. Germline CDR1 SGHTA, CDR2 FQGNSA. As DNA, the CDR3 is TGTGCCAGCAGCCTAGCAAGGGGGCATGGTCAGCCCCAGCATTTT. The encoded protein is CASSLARGHGQPQHF.

The rearrangement links TRBV6-5 to TRBJ1-2; D ambiguous. This CDR3 region has 13 residues. CDR1 is MNHEY and CDR2 is SVGAGI in the germline V gene. V lost 6 bases and J 6 bases, leaving 14 bases between the germline ends. The CDR3 sequence: CASRVDGSHGYTF. The CDR3 nucleotides read TGTGCCAGCAGAGTCGACGGGAGCCATGGCTACACCTTC.

The gene calls are TRBV5-4 and TRBJ1-2, with 12 bases matching TRBD1. This CDR3 contains 14 residues. V shed 4 bases, J shed 7 bases, and the junction held 5 bases outside the gene matches. In germline, CDR1 is SGHNT, CDR2 YYREEE (reference sequence). DNA for the CDR3: TGTGCCAGCAGCACAGGGGACAGGGGGCTTGGCTACACCTTC. Translated, it gives CASSTGDRGLGYTF.

The chain recombines TRBV7-2 with TRBJ2-7, with D tentatively TRBD2 (5 bases). V was shortened by 5 bases and J by 7 bases, with 18 bases between the two germline ends. CDR3 length: 14 residues. Germline CDR1 and CDR2: SGHTA and FQGNSA. The CDR3 reads CASSPSSGSWEQYF. CDR3 nucleotides: TGTGCCAGCAGCCCCTCGTCGGGGTCTTGGGAGCAGTACTTC.

This rearrangement joins TRBV19 to TRBJ2-7; 7 bases align to TRBD2. CDR3 length: 13 residues. V lost 6 bases to trimming and J lost 5 bases; unmatched junction nucleotides: 7. From germline, CDR1 is LNHDA and CDR2 SQIVND (reference sequence). The DNA of the CDR3 is TGTGCCAGTAGACGCGGGGGATCGAACGAGCAGTACTTC. It encodes CASRRGGSNEQYF.

The chain couples TRBV6-6 to TRBJ2-5; D might be TRBD1 or TRBD2, each matching 6 bases. V lost 7 bases to trimming and J lost 5 bases, with 17 bases between them. The CDR3 extends over 14 amino acids. Germline V gene data show CDR1 as MNHNY and CDR2 as SVGAGI (reference sequence). As DNA, the CDR3 is TGTGCCAGCACCCGGAGGGGGGTTGACGAGACCCAGTACTTC. Residues: CASTRRGVDETQYF.

The sample holds one count of this clone. The rearrangement uses TRBV30 and TRBJ1-2, with a possible D match to TRBD1 (6 bases). This CDR3 has 12 residues. Trimming removed 7 bases at V and 5 bases at J, with 14 bases between. CDR1 is GTSNPN, CDR2 SVGIG, per germline (reference sequence). The CDR3 DNA sequence: TGTGCCTTAAGACAGGTACAGTATGGCTACACCTTC. Translated, it gives CALRQVQYGYTF.